This T cell receptor (beta chain) is drawn from a study of cytomegalovirus exposure and HLA in healthy donors. The CDR3 runs 15 residues. The germline gives CDR1 MDHEN, CDR2 SYDVKM. Germline trimming cut 6 bases from V and 7 bases from J; bases unmatched to any gene: 11. This clone appeared once. Its antigen is not known. PCR primers comprised 60 Vbeta and 13 Jbeta primers. Some clones are missing from TCRdb's copy, which holds only in-frame ones; the method was immunoSEQ multiplex PCR. The sample records under 200,000 clones, 70% to 90% being singletons. General study results and limits: HLA allele associations emerged for roughly 17,000 TCR beta sequences in a later analysis, at 0.05 false discovery rate.

V and J are TRBV28 and TRBJ1-1; 10 bases match TRBD1. Material: PBMCs. This TCR was recovered from a woman younger than 30 in good health and CMV-seronegative. DNA of the CDR3: TGTGCCAGCAGATTACCCGGGACAGGGGTCCATGAAGCTTTCTTT. Translation gives CASRLPGTGVHEAFF.